This TCR beta chain was recovered during a study of PD-1 blockade in classical Hodgkin lymphoma. Study findings and constraints: TCR diversity rose significantly by C4D1 in CD4+ but not CD8+ cells.

Clones were read by immunoSEQ multiplex PCR, and TCRdb kept only the in-frame ones, dropping some. Altogether around 58,000 clones are present, around 90% being singletons, with the ten largest covering approximately 9.9%. Brentuximab vedotin exposure varied, and every patient relapsed after autologous stem cell transplantation. When best responses were assessed, they were complete response, partial response or progressive disease. Germline CDR1 reads MNHEY; CDR2 reads SVGAGI. V was shortened by 2 bases and J by 5 bases, with 12 bases between the two germline ends. The CDR3 is made up of 14 amino acids. Of note for this clone: Its antigen is unknown.

The chain joins TRBV6-5 to TRBJ2-5, with TRBD1 as a possible D gene (5 bases). This sequence originates from a human donor with classical Hodgkin lymphoma. The source was peripheral blood mononuclear cells (PBMCs), collected at baseline. The DNA of the CDR3 is TGTGCCAGCAGTTACAGGGGCCCCCAGGAGACCCAGTACTTC. As protein: CASSYRGPQETQYF.